This TCR beta chain was recovered during a study of shared clonotypes between healthy human individuals. Genomic DNA of every subset was divided equally among multiple immunoSEQ plates. Replicate PCRs run on sorted subsets employed 200 to 250 ng DNA, 25,000 to 35,000 T cell genomes. Original data processing: ImmunoSEQ gave junction-only sequences without quality scores, so filtering differed. TCRdb's table, derived via immunoSEQ multiplex PCR, lists solely in-frame clones and lacks some. The V and J calls and the clone size are those of that table, but D and trimming were determined from the DNA. The sample has about 2 million clones; about 95% are singletons. V lost 3 bases and J lost 2; bases outside the gene matches: 4. Germline V gives CDR1 SGDLS, CDR2 YYNGEE. The CDR3 totals 14 residues. The naive CD8 subset, CD45RO-negative cells positively selected for CCR7, excluded terminally differentiated effector memory CD45RA+ cells.

The clonotype comes from a man between 18 and 35 years old in good health. Sequences were obtained from naive CD8+ T cells sorted from blood. This chain uses TRBV9 with TRBJ2-7; 8 nucleotides line up with TRBD1. Written as DNA, the CDR3 is TGTGCCAGCAGCGATTGGGACAGGCCCTACGAGCAGTACTTC. Protein: CASSDWDRPYEQYF.